Listed below are T cell receptor beta chains from one sample, sequenced in a study of PD-1 blockade in classical Hodgkin lymphoma. Method: immunoSEQ multiplex PCR; TCRdb's copy keeps in-frame clones and lacks some. The sample includes roughly 62,000 clones, approximately 89% of them seen just once. The material was peripheral blood mononuclear cells (PBMCs), obtained at baseline. The receptor source for this set is a human donor with classical Hodgkin lymphoma. The CDR3 runs from the conserved cysteine through the conserved F or W.

J gene	V gene	CDR3 protein
TRBJ2-1	TRBV10-3	CAIMQGNEQFF
TRBJ2-7	TRBV20-1	CSAAAYEQYF
TRBJ1-6	TRBV5-6	CASSPTGGAYNSPLHF
TRBJ1-4	TRBV23-1	CASSQATLGAPAEKLFF
TRBJ2-1	TRBV5-1	CASSPGVREQFF
TRBJ2-3	TRBV13	CASSLAATSTSTDTQYF
TRBJ2-7	TRBV4-1	CASSQQVTSYEQYF
TRBJ1-1	TRBV7-6	CASSSQGGAVTEAFF
TRBJ1-3	TRBV6-5	CASSYGFSGNTIYF
TRBJ1-6	TRBV5-1	CASSAEQSTLHF
TRBJ2-2	TRBV14	CASSQAWDTGELFF
TRBJ1-2	TRBV29-1	CSGAWGDGYTF
TRBJ1-2	TRBV14	CASSQDIGRNYGYTF
TRBJ2-3	TRBV9	CASSVDVGGTIADTQYF
TRBJ2-3	TRBV9	CASSALGADTQYF
TRBJ2-7	TRBV11-2	CASSLLAGGREQYF
TRBJ1-6	TRBV19	CASSIHSTGARSPLHF
TRBJ2-5	TRBV11-2	CASSFRGGGFGETQYF
TRBJ1-2	TRBV7-2	CASSLATGDYGYTF
TRBJ1-2	TRBV4-2	CASSQELPGYGYTF
TRBJ1-1	TRBV18	CASSPSLWGQGATEAFF
TRBJ1-2	TRBV7-9	CASSLVGTDYGGYTF
TRBJ2-7	TRBV27	CASSSGQGYGEQYF
TRBJ2-1	TRBV19	CASRGDRGLYNEQFF
TRBJ2-1	TRBV27	CASSLSSGETYNEQFF
TRBJ1-2	TRBV30	CAWSPRGRDHYGYTF
TRBJ2-7	TRBV7-9	CASSFLQVDEQYF
TRBJ2-3	TRBV5-1	CASSPPTDTDTQYF
TRBJ1-5	TRBV19	CASSIGGGGGQPQHF